The rows below give T cell receptor beta chains drawn from one sample of a study of blood T cell repertoires in COVID-19. TCRdb keeps only in-frame clones here, not all; method: immunoSEQ multiplex PCR. Altogether approximately 380,000 clones are present, approximately 90% being singletons, with the ten largest covering over 0.7%. The source material was PBMCs or T cells enriched from blood (not recorded which). Source of these receptors: a woman aged 40 to 49 who had been exposed to COVID-19. Both conserved end residues are part of each CDR3. Each record gives: J gene, CDR3 length, V gene, D gene, clone size, CDR3 protein, CDR3 DNA. A D gene is named only where the DNA matches it firmly. Size tells how often a clone was seen (once, few, many) or the class of an expanded clone, and some rows leave it out.

J: TRBJ1-2; length: 14; V: TRBV23-1; D: -; size: -; CDR3: CASSQSGRARGYTF; DNA: TGCGCCAGCAGTCAATCTGGCAGGGCCCGTGGCTACACCTTC
J: TRBJ1-1; length: 16; V: TRBV10-1; D: TRBD1; size: -; CDR3: CASSETGDRAKTEAFF; DNA: TGCGCCAGCAGTGAGACCGGGGACAGGGCAAAGACTGAAGCTTTCTTT
J: TRBJ2-7; length: 14; V: TRBV5-6; D: -; size: -; CDR3: CASSPTTRGRQQYF; DNA: TGTGCCAGCAGTCCCACAACCAGGGGAAGGCAGCAGTACTTC
J: TRBJ2-7; length: 17; V: TRBV11-3; D: -; size: -; CDR3: CASSLDLRGLHSYEQYF; DNA: TGTGCCAGCAGCTTAGATCTTAGGGGCCTACACTCCTACGAGCAGTACTTC
J: TRBJ1-5; length: 16; V: TRBV2; D: TRBD1; size: -; CDR3: CASSEQDRVGNQPQHF; DNA: TGTGCCAGCAGTGAACAGGACAGGGTGGGTAATCAGCCCCAGCATTTT
J: TRBJ2-7; length: 11; V: TRBV27; D: -; size: -; CDR3: CASSFQGEQYF; DNA: TGTGCCAGCAGTTTTCAGGGCGAGCAGTACTTC
J: TRBJ2-2; length: 12; V: TRBV12-3/TRBV12-4; D: TRBD1; size: -; CDR3: CASSQGVGELFF; DNA: TGTGCCAGCAGCCAGGGGGTCGGGGAGCTGTTTTTT
J: TRBJ1-5; length: 14; V: TRBV6-5; D: -; size: -; CDR3: CASSLDSHNQPQHF; DNA: TGTGCCAGCAGCCTTGACAGCCACAATCAGCCCCAGCATTTT
J: TRBJ2-1; length: 16; V: TRBV7-8; D: -; size: few; CDR3: CASSLGGGTSRNEQFF; DNA: TGTGCCAGCAGCCTGGGAGGGGGTACCTCTCGCAATGAGCAGTTCTTC
J: TRBJ2-7; length: 15; V: TRBV18; D: -; size: once; CDR3: CASSLPGSDSYEQYF; DNA: TGTGCCAGCTCACTCCCCGGGTCGGACAGCTACGAGCAGTACTTC
J: TRBJ1-5; length: 20; V: TRBV30; D: TRBD1; size: -; CDR3: CAWSRPGTGGGGSGNQPQHF; DNA: TGTGCCTGGAGTCGTCCCGGGACAGGGGGCGGGGGGAGCGGCAATCAGCCCCAGCATTTT
J: TRBJ1-5; length: 15; V: TRBV6-5; D: -; size: -; CDR3: CASSRGLQDGQPQHF; DNA: TGTGCCAGCAGTCGAGGACTGCAAGATGGTCAGCCCCAGCATTTT
J: TRBJ2-1; length: 13; V: TRBV30; D: -; size: -; CDR3: CAWSEVAPNEQFF; DNA: TGTGCCTGGAGTGAGGTAGCGCCCAATGAGCAGTTCTTC
J: TRBJ1-6; length: 18; V: TRBV2; D: TRBD1; size: once; CDR3: CASSLDGGQGANNSPLHF; DNA: TGTGCCAGCAGTTTGGACGGGGGACAGGGGGCGAATAATTCACCCCTCCACTTT
J: TRBJ2-4; length: 12; V: TRBV3-1/TRBV3-2; D: -; size: -; CDR3: CASSPGGNIQYF; DNA: TGTGCCAGCAGCCCCGGGGGAAACATTCAGTACTTC
J: TRBJ1-1; length: 14; V: TRBV24-1; D: -; size: -; CDR3: CAALSGQQNTEAFF; DNA: TGTGCCGCCTTGTCAGGACAGCAGAACACTGAAGCTTTCTTT
J: TRBJ1-5; length: 16; V: TRBV24-1; D: -; size: -; CDR3: CATSEGGWTANQPQHF; DNA: TGTGCCACCAGTGAGGGAGGATGGACTGCCAATCAGCCCCAGCATTTT
J: TRBJ2-7; length: 14; V: TRBV12-5; D: -; size: -; CDR3: CASGFGQPPYEQYF; DNA: TGTGCTAGTGGTTTCGGACAGCCCCCCTACGAGCAGTACTTC
J: TRBJ1-5; length: 14; V: TRBV7-3; D: -; size: -; CDR3: CASSFQGEDQPQHF; DNA: TGTGCCAGCAGCTTTCAGGGCGAGGATCAGCCCCAGCATTTT
J: TRBJ1-4; length: 14; V: TRBV9; D: -; size: -; CDR3: CASSVGLNPEKLFF; DNA: TGTGCCAGCAGCGTAGGGCTCAACCCGGAAAAACTGTTTTTT
J: TRBJ2-7; length: 11; V: TRBV6-5; D: -; size: -; CDR3: CASRVSYEQYF; DNA: TGTGCCAGCCGGGTTTCCTACGAGCAGTACTTC
J: TRBJ1-2; length: 11; V: TRBV29-1; D: -; size: -; CDR3: CSVEEAQGYTF; DNA: TGCAGCGTTGAAGAGGCACAGGGCTACACCTTC
J: TRBJ2-1; length: 13; V: TRBV6-5; D: -; size: -; CDR3: CASSRGLNNEQFF; DNA: TGTGCCAGCAGTCGTGGCCTGAACAATGAGCAGTTCTTC
J: TRBJ1-5; length: 15; V: TRBV6-5; D: -; size: -; CDR3: CASSPTGRRYQPQHF; DNA: TGTGCCAGCAGTCCCACAGGGCGACGGTATCAGCCCCAGCATTTT
J: TRBJ1-1; length: 14; V: TRBV27; D: -; size: -; CDR3: CASRFTALNTEAFF; DNA: TGTGCCAGCAGATTCACCGCACTCAACACTGAAGCTTTCTTT
J: TRBJ2-3; length: 18; V: TRBV6-4; D: TRBD2; size: -; CDR3: CASSRLAGALMGGDTQYF; DNA: TGTGCCAGCAGTCGACTAGCGGGAGCACTCATGGGGGGAGATACGCAGTATTTT
J: TRBJ2-3; length: 13; V: TRBV3-1/TRBV3-2; D: TRBD2; size: -; CDR3: CASRGGSQATQYF; DNA: TGTGCCAGCAGGGGGGGGTCCCAAGCTACGCAGTATTTT
J: TRBJ1-1; length: 13; V: TRBV3-1/TRBV3-2; D: TRBD1; size: -; CDR3: CASSRRGRDEAFF; DNA: TGTGCCAGCAGCCGCAGGGGGCGGGATGAAGCTTTCTTT
J: TRBJ1-6; length: 14; V: TRBV5-1; D: -; size: -; CDR3: CASRSLRGDSPLHF; DNA: TGCGCCAGCCGTTCCCTCAGGGGAGATTCACCCCTCCACTTT
J: TRBJ2-7; length: 13; V: TRBV19; D: -; size: -; CDR3: CASSRERSGEQYF; DNA: TGTGCCAGTAGTAGGGAAAGAAGCGGAGAGCAGTACTTC
J: TRBJ2-1; length: 17; V: TRBV21-1; D: -; size: once; CDR3: CASSTRGQGGVTHEQFF; DNA: TGTGCCAGCAGCACCCGCGGACAGGGAGGGGTGACGCACGAGCAGTTCTTC
J: TRBJ1-2; length: 11; V: TRBV19; D: TRBD1; size: -; CDR3: CASSFSTGNTF; DNA: TGTGCCAGTAGTTTCTCGACAGGGAACACCTTC
J: TRBJ1-5; length: 16; V: TRBV7-8; D: -; size: -; CDR3: CASSLVSGRGNQPQHF; DNA: TGTGCCAGCAGCTTAGTAAGTGGAAGGGGGAATCAGCCCCAGCATTTT
J: TRBJ2-2; length: 20; V: TRBV7-3; D: -; size: once; CDR3: CASSLNSPGGLRGNTGELFF; DNA: TGTGCCAGCAGCTTAAACAGCCCCGGAGGGTTGCGGGGGAACACCGGGGAGCTGTTTTTT
J: TRBJ1-3; length: 15; V: TRBV19; D: TRBD1; size: -; CDR3: CASSLDRSSGNTIYF; DNA: TGTGCCAGTAGTTTGGACAGGTCCTCTGGAAACACCATATATTTT
J: TRBJ2-5; length: 16; V: TRBV3-1/TRBV3-2; D: TRBD2; size: -; CDR3: CASSQDKLAGAGTQYF; DNA: TGTGCCAGCAGCCAAGATAAACTAGCGGGAGCCGGGACCCAGTACTTC
J: TRBJ1-3; length: 15; V: TRBV6-5; D: TRBD1; size: -; CDR3: CASSLQGILGNTIYF; DNA: TGTGCCAGCAGTTTACAGGGGATTCTTGGAAACACCATATATTTT
J: TRBJ1-5; length: 14; V: TRBV6-1; D: -; size: -; CDR3: CASSDALPNQPQHF; DNA: TGTGCCAGCAGTGACGCACTGCCGAATCAGCCCCAGCATTTT
J: TRBJ1-2; length: 12; V: TRBV6-5; D: -; size: -; CDR3: CASRGTRDGYTF; DNA: TGTGCCAGCAGGGGGACTAGGGATGGCTACACCTTC
J: TRBJ1-5; length: 15; V: TRBV7-2; D: TRBD1; size: -; CDR3: CASSLGQGINQPQHF; DNA: TGTGCCAGCAGCTTGGGACAGGGGATCAATCAGCCCCAGCATTTT